The T cell receptor beta chain described here comes from a study of blood T cell repertoires in COVID-19. Study overall: Sites in the United States, Italy and Spain provided acute and convalescent COVID-19 samples. Nucleic acid was either cDNA or gDNA, and it came from T cells, B-cell-depleted T cells, or PBMCs.

Trimming took 6 bases from V and 2 from J; bases not matched to a gene: 10. CDR1 is SGHTA and CDR2 is FQGNSA in the germline V gene. The length of the CDR3 is 15 residues. The authors' processing: Amplifying reference gene primers gave estimates of nucleated cell counts. The protocol was immunoSEQ multiplex PCR, while the TCRdb copy is restricted to in-frame clones and leaves out a portion. Clone size and the V and J calls come from that table; the DNA yielded D and trimming. The table shows some 320,000 clones, with 80% to 90% occurring only once. The chain is built from TRBV7-2 and TRBJ2-7; the match to TRBD1 covers 7 bases. The sequenced sample consisted of peripheral blood. The clonotype originates from a woman aged 45-59 years who had recovered from COVID-19. Here the CDR3 DNA reads TGTGCCAGCAGTCAAAATTGGGGACAGACCTACGAGCAGTACTTC. Protein product: CASSQNWGQTYEQYF.